These T cell receptor beta chains were read from a single sample in a study of CD8 T cells in ankylosing spondylitis. TCRdb ran MiXCR on the 5' RACE reads and lists one entry per CDR3 protein. The table lists roughly 700,000 distinct CDR3 sequences, 15% to 20% of them singletons, with 15% to 20% in the top ten. Input material: blood, either unsorted or a sorted T cell fraction (not recorded which). The receptor source for this set is a male donor with ankylosing spondylitis. The conserved cysteine and the conserved F or W are not part of the CDR3 here. Size is omitted from some rows. Given values are once, few, many or a class for expanded clones.

V	size	J	CDR3
TRBV3-1	.	TRBJ1-4	ASRTGKTNEKLF
TRBV12-3/TRBV12-4	many	TRBJ2-1	ARERDRGFNEQF
TRBV12-3/TRBV12-4	few	TRBJ2-7	ASSRENTGFNEQY
TRBV20-1	few	TRBJ1-1	SARDHTRMNTEAF
TRBV28	.	TRBJ2-2	ASSLPGGGNTGELF
TRBV10-3	.	TRBJ2-7	AISEQGPYEQY
TRBV12-3/TRBV12-4	many	TRBJ1-4	ASRARGNNEKLF
TRBV7-3	.	TRBJ2-5	ASSLSSDQETQY
TRBV30	.	TRBJ2-7	AWRPGQGAYEQY
TRBV28	few	TRBJ2-7	ASSFIASGTYEQY
TRBV5-1	few	TRBJ2-7	ASSLGGQPTREQY
TRBV7-2	.	TRBJ2-7	ASSFFTGGNYEQY
TRBV29-1	few	TRBJ2-5	SVRVRGVETQY
TRBV2	few	TRBJ2-3	ASTQAGDTQY
TRBV7-2	many	TRBJ1-5	ASSFQGYQPQH
TRBV20-1	.	TRBJ1-1	SARDALTEAF
TRBV4-3	.	TRBJ1-5	ASSQDGRTNQPQH
TRBV2	few	TRBJ1-1	ASTWDRRTMNTEAF